This T cell receptor (beta chain) was obtained from a study of post-analysis software for immune sequencing data. Overall study context: Relapsing-remitting, secondary progressive and progressive-relapsing multiple sclerosis courses were included. Overall study findings and caveats: Higher frequency in patients than in controls was seen for five TRBV segments, with TRBV5-6, TRBV5-1 and TRBV20-1 among them. By F measure, strong co-clustering occurred among samples prepared in the same batch. People with multiple sclerosis had a significantly lower normalized Chao1 diversity than controls did.

As concerns this clonotype: Its antigen is not identified.

cDNA libraries for TCR beta contained unique molecular identifiers. About 540,000 cDNA molecules were obtained from about 0.98 to 11 million T cells. One entry per CDR3 protein, called by TCRdb with MiXCR from the PCR reads. The sample has some 800,000 distinct CDR3 sequences; 35% to 55% are singletons. Per germline, CDR1 SEHNR and CDR2 FQNEAQ (reference sequence). The V end was cut by 10 bases, the J end by 5 bases, with 18 bases between. The CDR3 runs 14 residues. The chain links TRBV7-9 to TRBJ2-1, with D perhaps TRBD2 (5 bases). This TCR was sampled from a girl aged 10 to 17 with multiple sclerosis. Input material: blood. DNA for the CDR3: TGTGCCATCGGAGGTATAGGCTCACACAATGAGCAGTTCTTC. It yields the protein CAIGGIGSHNEQFF. The variable domain in full, completed from reference TRBV7-9 and TRBJ2-1, reads DTGVSQNPRHKITKRGQNVTFRCDPISEHNRLYWYRQTLGQGPEFLTYFQNEAQLEKSRLLSDRFSAERPKGSFSTLEIQRTEQGDSAMYLCAIGGIGSHNEQFFGPGTRLTVL.